This T cell receptor beta chain is drawn from a study of shared clonotypes between healthy human individuals. Study in general: Per donor, three plates held CD4 naive cells, three held CD4 memory, two held CD8 naive and one held CD8 memory.

Deletions cut 0 bases from V and 2 bases from J, with 11 bases between. This CDR3 spans 15 amino acids. Germline V gives CDR1 GTSNPN, CDR2 SVGIG (reference sequence). Study donors comprised healthy, HIV-negative adults devoid of recent acute infection or vaccination. On this clone itself: The antigen remains undetermined.

TCRdb keeps only in-frame clones here, not all; method: immunoSEQ multiplex PCR. Of about 1.1 million clones in the sample, roughly 77% were seen once. Whole-study findings and limits: When compared with the clonotypes that were shared by all four sorted-subset donors, the non-shared clonotypes turned out to have lower generation probabilities. Sequencing depth was a factor that was expected to affect clonotype sharing among donors.

The receptor comes from a man aged 18-30 years in good health. Some clones in this sample may be carry-over from other donors' samples. The sample consisted of memory CD4+ T cells from PBMCs. Sample subset: CD45RA-negative fraction. This sequence joins TRBV30 and TRBJ1-3, with D unclear. The CDR3 DNA reads TGTGCCTGGAGTGTATACGGTTCCACTGGAAACACCATATATTTT. Protein product: CAWSVYGSTGNTIYF.